The 20 T cell receptor beta chains presented below share a single source sample, sequenced in a study of cytomegalovirus exposure and HLA in healthy donors. Researchers ran the PCR with 60 Vbeta and 13 Jbeta primers. Method: immunoSEQ multiplex PCR; TCRdb's copy keeps in-frame clones and lacks some. In the table there are some 130,000 clones, approximately 80% of which are singletons. The sequencing input was PBMCs. The receptors were gathered from a man aged 30 to 45 in good health and CMV-seronegative.

The rearrangement joins TRBV19 to TRBJ2-3; D is uncertain. V lost 9 bases and J 5 bases, leaving 3 bases between the germline ends. The CDR3 runs to 9 residues. Germline assignment: CDR1 LNHDA and CDR2 SQIVND (reference sequence). The chain's CDR3 is CASGDTQYF. The CDR3, as DNA: TGTGCCAGCGGAGATACGCAGTATTTT.

Written as DNA, the CDR3 is TGTGCCAGTAGTATGGATGCTCCTGTGGGGCCAGTTACTGAAGCTTTCTTT. Translating gives CASSMDAPVGPVTEAFF. The rearrangement joins TRBV19 to TRBJ1-1; tentatively, D is TRBD1 (5 bases). The CDR3 spans 17 residues. V dropped 3 bases and J dropped 5 bases, with 22 bases sitting between them. Germline CDR1 reads LNHDA; CDR2 reads SQIVND (reference sequence).

V and J are TRBV28 and TRBJ2-5, with D possibly TRBD1 on 5 matching bases. Per the germline V gene, CDR1 is MDHEN and CDR2 is SYDVKM. The V and J ends lost 5 bases and 5 bases respectively, with 24 bases between them. CDR3 length: 17 residues. CDR3 amino acids: CASSLGPRSSITETQYF. CDR3 sequence (DNA): TGTGCCAGCAGTCTGGGGCCCAGATCCAGCATAACGGAGACCCAGTACTTC.

The chain employs TRBV5-4 and TRBJ1-2; unclear D gene. Trimming stripped 0 bases from V and 4 bases from J, with 16 bases between. The CDR3 contains 16 residues. Germline lookup yields CDR1 SGHNT and CDR2 YYREEE (reference sequence). The CDR3 protein is CASSLAGSGFGYGYTF. As DNA, the CDR3 is TGTGCCAGCAGCTTGGCCGGATCGGGATTCGGCTATGGCTACACCTTC. The variable domain in full, with the rest retrieved from reference TRBV5-4 and TRBJ1-2, is ETGVTQSPTHLIKTRGQQVTLRCSSQSGHNTVSWYQQALGQGPQFIFQYYREEENGRGNFPPRFSGLQFPNYSSELNVNALELDDSALYLCASSLAGSGFGYGYTFGSGTRLTVV.

The chain joins TRBV6-5 to TRBJ2-2; TRBD2 aligns across 7 bases. The CDR3 sequence is 16 residues long. The ends lost 1 base at V and 2 bases at J; junction bases unmatched: 4. Germline lookup yields CDR1 MNHEY and CDR2 SVGAGI. The CDR3 reads CASSYFLADNTGELFF. In DNA, the CDR3 is TGTGCCAGCAGTTACTTCCTAGCGGATAACACCGGGGAGCTGTTTTTT.

This chain connects TRBV7-9 to TRBJ2-7, with D perhaps TRBD2 (6 bases). The V and J ends lost 2 bases and 3 bases respectively, with 20 bases between them. CDR1 SEHNR and CDR2 FQNEAQ come from the germline V gene (reference sequence). The CDR3 has 17 residues. The CDR3 protein is CASSLSSAGSLVYEQYF. CDR3 bases: TGTGCCAGCAGCTTATCTTCGGCCGGGAGCCTAGTCTACGAGCAGTACTTC.

The rearrangement joins TRBV4-2 to TRBJ1-1, with a tentative D call TRBD1 (5 bases). Trimming removed 2 bases from V and 2 bases from J, with 9 bases in between. The germline V gene has CDR1 LGHNA and CDR2 YNFKEQ. This CDR3 spans 14 amino acids. CDR3 protein: CASSQLTGNTEAFF. CDR3 nucleotides: TGTGCCAGCAGCCAACTTACAGGCAACACTGAAGCTTTCTTT.

This clone was detected once. This sequence joins TRBV6-5 and TRBJ2-5; 10 nucleotides align to TRBD2. Trimming took 6 bases from V and 5 from J; bases not matched to a gene: 6. From germline, CDR1 is MNHEY and CDR2 SVGAGI. CDR3 size: 14 residues. In DNA form, the CDR3 reads TGTGCCAGCAGACAACTAGCGGGAATTGAGACCCAGTACTTC. It specifies CASRQLAGIETQYF.

This clone was counted many times. The chain is built from TRBV11-2 and TRBJ2-1; 16 bases fit TRBD2. J gave up 10 bases and V 6 bases, and 6 bases lay outside the gene matches. Germline CDR1 and CDR2: SGHAT and FQNNGV. The CDR3 extends over 15 amino acids. The chain's CDR3 is CASRSGLAGGDEQFF. CDR3 nucleotides: TGTGCCAGCAGATCGGGACTAGCGGGAGGGGACGAGCAGTTCTTC.

This chain links TRBV13 with TRBJ2-3; D uncertain. CDR3 size: 14 residues. V shed 0 bases and J shed 0 bases, with 4 bases lying between them. Germline CDR1 is PRHDT and CDR2 is FYEKMQ (reference sequence). The CDR3 DNA follows: TGTGCCAGCAGCTTAGGACAGAGCACAGATACGCAGTATTTT. Amino acid sequence: CASSLGQSTDTQYF.

The genes are TRBV28 and TRBJ2-7; 10 bases match TRBD2. From germline, CDR1 is MDHEN and CDR2 SYDVKM. V was pared by 3 bases and J by 5 bases, with 4 bases of the junction left unmatched. The CDR3 is 14 residues long. The CDR3 region is CASSLLAGVHEQYF. Here the CDR3 DNA reads TGTGCCAGCAGTTTGCTAGCGGGAGTTCACGAGCAGTACTTC.

This clone showed up just a few times. The sample holds other DNA sequences that translate to the same CDR3. V is TRBV5-5 and J is TRBJ2-1; TRBD1 matches 7 bases. Looked up from germline, CDR1 is SGHKS and CDR2 is YYEKEE (reference sequence). This CDR3 is 12 amino acids long. V shed 2 bases and J 10 bases; nucleotides not matched to a gene: 3. The CDR3 DNA reads TGTGCCAGCAGCTTTACAGGGGAAGAGCAGTTCTTC. Translating it yields CASSFTGEEQFF. Together with reference TRBV5-5 and TRBJ2-1, the CDR3 gives the full variable domain: DAGVTQSPTHLIKTRGQQVTLRCSPISGHKSVSWYQQVLGQGPQFIFQYYEKEERGRGNFPDRFSARQFPNYSSELNVNALLLGDSALYLCASSFTGEEQFFGPGTRLTVL.

The V call is TRBV18, the J call TRBJ2-7; the match to TRBD2 covers 10 bases. The CDR3 covers 14 residues. CDR1 is KGHSH and CDR2 is LQKENI in the germline V gene. J gave up 4 bases and V 6 bases, and 6 bases lay outside the gene matches. The CDR3 region has the DNA TGTGCCAGCTCTCCTTTAGCGGGAGGATACGAGCAGTACTTC. Encoded protein: CASSPLAGGYEQYF.

The chain is built from TRBV29-1 and TRBJ2-1, with D unclear. Germline CDR1 is SQVTM and CDR2 is ANQGSEA. The CDR3 has 15 amino acids. V lost 0 bases, J lost 3 bases, and 12 bases lay in between. CDR3 bases: TGCAGCGTTGAAGATAGGTCAGCGAGCTACAATGAGCAGTTCTTC. Translation gives CSVEDRSASYNEQFF.

The V gene is TRBV5-3, the J gene TRBJ2-3, with 14 bases identical to TRBD2. TRBV5-3 is recorded as an ORF, its role being uncertain. CDR3 length: 19 residues. Trimming cost V 3 bases and J 1 base; bases outside gene matches: 10. This chain's CDR3 is CARSSEGTSGSNGTDTQYF. CDR3 coding DNA: TGTGCCAGAAGCTCGGAGGGGACTAGCGGGAGTAACGGCACAGATACGCAGTATTTT.

The chain couples TRBV5-1 to TRBJ2-1; 7 nucleotides match TRBD1. The CDR3 runs to 15 residues. The V gene's germline CDR1 is SGHRS and CDR2 YFSETQ. Trimming removed 4 bases from V and 4 bases from J; junction bases left unmatched: 8. The CDR3 region has the DNA TGCGCCAGCAGCGCAGGGACAGTCCTTTACAATGAGCAGTTCTTC. Translation gives CASSAGTVLYNEQFF.

The chain is built from TRBV7-6 and TRBJ2-1; 8 nucleotides align to TRBD2. The CDR3 has 16 amino acids. CDR1 is SGHVS and CDR2 is FNYEAQ in the germline V gene. J was trimmed by 0 bases and V by 4 bases; bases with no gene match: 5. DNA of the CDR3: TGTGCCAGCAGCTCTAGCGGGTGCGGCTCCTACAATGAGCAGTTCTTC. Amino acid sequence: CASSSSGCGSYNEQFF.

The chain carries TRBV27 and TRBJ2-7; TRBD1 agrees at 7 bases. Germline CDR1 MNHEY, CDR2 SMNVEV (reference sequence). V lost 3 bases and J lost 0; bases outside the gene matches: 5. The CDR3 loop spans 15 amino acids. CDR3 DNA: TGTGCCAGCAGTTTCTCCTGGGACAGCTCCTACGAGCAGTACTTC. Amino acids: CASSFSWDSSYEQYF.

V is TRBV6-6 and J is TRBJ2-7; D unresolved. Trimming took 6 bases from V and 2 from J, leaving 8 bases between them. This CDR3 is 12 amino acids long. CDR1 MNHNY and CDR2 SVGAGI come from the germline V gene (reference sequence). DNA for the CDR3: TGTGCCAGCAGCACCACAACCTACGAGCAGTACTTC. Its translation is CASSTTTYEQYF.

CDR3 sequence (DNA): TGCGCCAGCACCGGGGAAGGGCGGACCCAGTACTTC. This encodes CASTGEGRTQYF. This chain joins TRBV10-2 and TRBJ2-5; possibly TRBD2 for D (5 bases). The CDR3 covers 12 residues. In germline, CDR1 is WSHSY, CDR2 SAAADI. V was cut by 7 bases and J by 7 bases, with 13 bases left in between.